The 27 T cell receptor beta chains below come from one sample, sequenced in a study of T-cell reconstitution after alpha-beta-depleted transplantation in children. Preparation of the TCRbeta library used unique molecular identifiers. TCRdb passed the PCR reads through MiXCR, listing each CDR3 protein once. The repertoire holds roughly 100,000 distinct CDR3 sequences, with around 5.9% as singletons. Sequencing used PBMCs, mostly from graft donor cells, obtained 60 days after TCRalphabeta/CD19-depleted stem cell transplant. The origin of the receptors is a female patient between 2 and 10 years old who had a stem cell transplant for Fanconi anemia, so the T cells may come from the graft donor.

This clonotype was seen a few times. The genes are TRBV18 and TRBJ2-1, with 10 bases matching TRBD2. This CDR3 comprises 16 residues. The germline V gene encodes CDR1 KGHSH and CDR2 LQKENI. V lost 0 bases, J lost 8 bases, and 7 bases stayed unmatched. CDR3 amino acids: CASSPPSSGSSDEQFF. Here the CDR3 DNA reads TGTGCCAGCTCACCACCTTCTAGCGGGAGTAGCGATGAGCAGTTCTTC. The whole variable domain, remainder taken from reference TRBV18 and TRBJ2-1, is NAGVMQNPRHLVRRRGQEARLRCSPMKGHSHVYWYRQLPEEGLKFMVYLQKENIIDESGMPKERFSAEFPKEGPSILRIQQVVRGDSAAYFCASSPPSSGSSDEQFFGPGTRLTVL.

The table lists this clonotype with a few counts. The genes are TRBV12-3 or TRBV12-4 and TRBJ2-7, with 11 bases matching TRBD1. The CDR3 has 15 amino acids. J gave up 6 bases and V 5 bases, and 9 bases lay outside the gene matches. CDR3 coding DNA: TGTGCCAGCAGTAAGGACAGGGGGCCGATACGCGAGCAGTACTTC. It translates to CASSKDRGPIREQYF.

This clonotype was detected ten times or more. The V and J genes are TRBV15 and TRBJ2-1; maybe TRBD2 (6 bases). Trimming removed 5 bases at V and 0 bases at J, with 14 bases between. CDR1 LNHNV and CDR2 YYDKDF come from the germline V gene (reference sequence). This CDR3 has 16 residues. CDR3 sequence reads: CATSPTSVSSYNEQFF. As DNA, the CDR3 is TGTGCCACCAGCCCGACTAGTGTCAGCTCCTACAATGAGCAGTTCTTC.

The sample holds a few counts of this clonotype. The chain recombines TRBV7-8 with TRBJ2-7; D not certain. V shed 0 bases and J shed 4 bases, with 10 bases lying between them. In germline, CDR1 is SGHVS, CDR2 FQNEAQ. The CDR3 runs 14 residues. The CDR3 here is CASSLAPDGYEQYF. The CDR3 DNA follows: TGTGCCAGCAGCTTAGCGCCGGATGGGTACGAGCAGTACTTC.

This clonotype was seen many times. V usage is TRBV28 and J usage is TRBJ2-5, with TRBD1 matching 10 bases. V lost 4 bases and J lost 3; bases outside the gene matches: 17. This CDR3 contains 19 residues. Germline CDR1 MDHEN, CDR2 SYDVKM. CDR3 amino acids: CASSSSRRPTGTGEETQYF. CDR3 nucleotides: TGTGCCAGCAGTTCCTCCCGGCGACCAACCGGGACAGGGGAAGAGACCCAGTACTTC.

There are many counts of this clonotype. The chain uses TRBV6-5 and TRBJ2-7, with D tentatively TRBD1 or TRBD2 (5 bases each). CDR3 length: 14 amino acids. V gave up 4 bases and J gave up 0 bases, with 10 bases separating them. Germline V gives CDR1 MNHEY, CDR2 SVGAGI. The chain's CDR3 is CASSFRGVSYEQYF. CDR3 in DNA: TGTGCCAGCAGTTTCCGAGGGGTCTCCTACGAGCAGTACTTC.

This clonotype was counted only a few times. The chain employs TRBV2 and TRBJ1-5, with 7 bases fitting TRBD1. Trimming removed 8 bases from V and 5 bases from J; junction bases left unmatched: 3. The CDR3 consists of 12 residues. The germline CDR1 and CDR2 sequences are SNHLY and FYNNEI. Here the CDR3 reads CASDRADQPQHF. The CDR3, as DNA: TGTGCCAGCGACAGGGCTGATCAGCCCCAGCATTTT.

This clonotype was observed a handful of times. The chain joins TRBV7-8 to TRBJ1-5, with D tentatively TRBD1 (5 bases). The CDR3 is 15 residues long. V lost 1 base and J 4 bases, leaving 11 bases between the germline ends. CDR1 SGHVS and CDR2 FQNEAQ come from the germline V gene. As DNA, the CDR3 is TGTGCCAGCAGCTTAGGATTTACAGGAAATCAGCCCCAGCATTTT. Amino acid sequence: CASSLGFTGNQPQHF. Complete variable domain (other parts from reference TRBV7-8 and TRBJ1-5): GAGVSQSPRYKVAKRGQDVALRCDPISGHVSLFWYQQALGQGPEFLTYFQNEAQLDKSGLPSDRFFAERPEGSVSTLKIQRTQQEDSAVYLCASSLGFTGNQPQHFGDGTRLSIL.

Ten or more counts support this clonotype. This chain joins TRBV5-1 and TRBJ2-2; D remains ambiguous. The CDR3 contains 14 residues. Trimming shortened V by 4 bases and J by 4 bases, and 11 bases separated the two germline ends. Germline assignment: CDR1 SGHRS and CDR2 YFSETQ. The CDR3 DNA reads TGCGCCAGCAGCGGTACAGCAAGCACCGGGGAGCTGTTTTTT. Residues: CASSGTASTGELFF.

This clonotype was seen many times. J is TRBJ2-3 and V is TRBV10-3; D remains ambiguous. Per the germline V gene, CDR1 is ENHRY and CDR2 is SYGVKD. Trimming stripped 0 bases from V and 2 bases from J, with 12 bases between. This CDR3 contains 16 residues. For the CDR3, the DNA is TGTGCCATCAGTGAGTCGGAGCGCAAATCCACAGATACGCAGTATTTT. Its protein is CAISESERKSTDTQYF.

As to this clonotype: This may be a read error: a much more frequent sequence differs by one nucleotide. The chain recombines TRBV20-1 with TRBJ2-1, with 12 bases identical to TRBD2. The CDR3 spans 16 residues. Germline loops: CDR1 DFQATT, CDR2 SNEGSKA (reference sequence). The CDR3 DNA reads as TGCAGTGCTCTAAGACTAGCGGGGGCCTCCTACAATGAGCAGATCTTC. This translates into CSALRLAGASYNEQIF.

This clonotype was counted ten times or more. V is TRBV28 and J is TRBJ1-1, with no clear D. Between the trimmed V and J ends, which lost 7 bases and 8 bases, there was a span of 5 bases. The CDR3 length is 9 residues. The germline gives CDR1 MDHEN, CDR2 SYDVKM. CDR3 coding DNA: TGTGCCAGCATTACCGAAGCTTTCTTT. It encodes CASITEAFF.

The table lists this clonotype with many counts. This chain uses TRBV20-1 with TRBJ1-5; 9 nucleotides line up with TRBD1. V trimming: 1 base; J trimming: 4 bases; junction bases outside the gene matches: 8. Per the germline V gene, CDR1 is DFQATT and CDR2 is SNEGSKA (reference sequence). The CDR3 covers 16 residues. The CDR3 sequence: CSARAPRDRVNQPQHF. The CDR3 nucleotides are TGCAGTGCTAGAGCACCCCGGGACAGGGTTAATCAGCCCCAGCATTTT.

This clonotype occurred a few times. The rearrangement joins TRBV20-1 to TRBJ2-3; possibly TRBD1 for D (6 bases). Trimming cost V 4 bases and J 0 bases, with 11 bases left between them. The CDR3 contains 14 residues. Germline CDR1 DFQATT, CDR2 SNEGSKA (reference sequence). The CDR3 DNA follows: TGCAGTGCTAAATGGGGGCGAAGCACAGATACGCAGTATTTT. This gives the protein CSAKWGRSTDTQYF.

The chain has TRBV18 and TRBJ1-2; 7 bases agree with TRBD1. With 3 bases clipped from V and 5 bases from J, the junction kept 18 bases outside the gene matches. This CDR3 has 18 amino acids. Germline CDR1 reads KGHSH; CDR2 reads LQKENI. CDR3 sequence (DNA): TGTGCCAGCTCACCGGGCCCGGAGTCGGACAGGCTTGCTTATGGCTACACCTTC. It codes for CASSPGPESDRLAYGYTF.

Ten or more counts support this clonotype. The V gene is TRBV2, the J gene TRBJ2-7; 10 bases agree with TRBD1. V shed 7 bases and J 3 bases; nucleotides not matched to a gene: 9. The germline CDR1 and CDR2 sequences are SNHLY and FYNNEI. The CDR3 totals 15 residues. For the CDR3, the DNA is TGTGCCAGCACTTGGGAAGACAGGGGGCTCTACGAGCAGTACTTC. Amino acids: CASTWEDRGLYEQYF.

This clonotype was counted many times. This rearrangement joins TRBV5-1 to TRBJ2-3; D is perhaps TRBD1 (5 bases). This CDR3 spans 13 amino acids. Germline V gene data show CDR1 as SGHRS and CDR2 as YFSETQ. Trimming took off 4 bases at V and 6 bases at J, with 12 bases between the two ends. The chain's CDR3 is CASSEEQEDTQYF. CDR3 nucleotide sequence: TGCGCCAGCAGCGAGGAACAGGAGGATACGCAGTATTTT.

This clonotype occurred many times. V and J are TRBV6-5 and TRBJ2-3, with D tentatively TRBD1 (6 bases). This CDR3 region has 14 residues. Trimming took off 2 bases at V and 3 bases at J, with 9 bases between the two ends. Germline CDR1 and CDR2: MNHEY and SVGAGI. CDR3 region: CASSYTGRTDTQYF. The CDR3 region has the DNA TGTGCCAGCAGTTACACAGGGCGGACAGATACGCAGTATTTT.

This clonotype was seen a few times. J is TRBJ2-7 and V is TRBV18; D remains ambiguous. Germline CDR1 is KGHSH and CDR2 is LQKENI. Trimming pared 6 bases from V and 6 bases from J, leaving 15 bases between. This CDR3 spans 13 amino acids. CDR3 protein: CASSDSLSGEQYF. In DNA, the CDR3 is TGTGCCAGCTCTGACTCACTCTCGGGCGAGCAGTACTTC.

J is TRBJ2-1 and V is TRBV11-2; D is perhaps TRBD2 (5 bases). This CDR3 comprises 15 residues. Trimming stripped 4 bases from V and 4 bases from J, with 14 bases between. Per germline, CDR1 SGHAT and CDR2 FQNNGV. Written as DNA, the CDR3 is TGTGCCAGCAGCTCTAGCATTGACGGTTACAATGAGCAGTTCTTC. It is translated as CASSSSIDGYNEQFF.

This clonotype was seen ten or more times. The rearrangement links TRBV7-2 to TRBJ2-7; 7 bases map to TRBD1. This CDR3 has 15 residues. The V and J ends lost 3 bases and 4 bases, in that order; junction bases with no gene match: 9. The germline gives CDR1 SGHTA, CDR2 FQGNSA. CDR3: CASSFKTGERYEQYF. In DNA form, the CDR3 reads TGTGCCAGCAGCTTTAAAACAGGGGAACGGTACGAGCAGTACTTC.

This clonotype has a count of ten or more. The chain uses TRBV27 and TRBJ2-1, with D unclear. V lost 2 bases and J 8 bases, leaving 19 bases between the germline ends. CDR1 is MNHEY and CDR2 is SMNVEV in the germline V gene (reference sequence). This CDR3 contains 16 residues. CDR3 DNA: TGTGCCAGCAGTTTACCGGCAGGTCCCCCACGGGATGAGCAGTTCTTC. It codes for CASSLPAGPPRDEQFF.

There are many counts of this clonotype. The chain carries TRBV28 and TRBJ1-2; a weak D match, TRBD1 (6 bases). The V end was cut by 7 bases, the J end by 2 bases, with 8 bases between. Germline CDR1 and CDR2: MDHEN and SYDVKM. The CDR3 is made up of 12 amino acids. The CDR3, as DNA: TGTGCCAGCATACAGGGAAACTATGGCTACACCTTC. This gives the protein CASIQGNYGYTF.

The chain links TRBV7-9 to TRBJ1-6, with 7 positions matching TRBD1. The CDR3 sequence is 15 residues long. Trimming at V came to 2 bases and at J to 10 bases, leaving 8 bases not matched to a gene. Germline-derived CDR1 and CDR2 are SEHNR and FQNEAQ (reference sequence). In DNA form, the CDR3 reads TGTGCCAGCAGCTTAACGACAGGGCTGAGCTCACCCCTCCACTTT. This codes for CASSLTTGLSSPLHF.

This clonotype was observed a few times. The rearrangement uses TRBV7-9 and TRBJ2-4, with D uncertain. CDR1 is SEHNR and CDR2 is FQNEAQ in the germline V gene (reference sequence). This CDR3 spans 15 amino acids. Trimming took off 1 base at V and 0 bases at J, with 7 bases between the two ends. The CDR3 bases are TGTGCCAGCAGCTTAGGGCCACCAGCCAAAAACATTCAGTACTTC. It encodes CASSLGPPAKNIQYF.

This CDR3 is CASGTGVETGELFF. In nucleotides, the CDR3 is TGTGCCAGCGGCACAGGGGTAGAAACCGGGGAGCTGTTTTTT. The rearrangement joins TRBV6-1 to TRBJ2-2, with TRBD1 matching 7 bases. Per the germline V gene, CDR1 is MNHNS and CDR2 is SASEGT. The CDR3 loop spans 14 amino acids. Germline trimming cut 8 bases from V and 5 bases from J; bases unmatched to any gene: 8.

This clonotype was observed a few times. V gene TRBV28 combines with J gene TRBJ1-4, with a tentative D call TRBD1 (6 bases). Germline loops: CDR1 MDHEN, CDR2 SYDVKM. This CDR3 region has 15 residues. V was trimmed by 4 bases and J by 5 bases, leaving 14 bases between them. The DNA of the CDR3 is TGTGCCAGCAGTTCGGGACATATTAGCAATGAAAAACTGTTTTTT. It translates to CASSSGHISNEKLFF.